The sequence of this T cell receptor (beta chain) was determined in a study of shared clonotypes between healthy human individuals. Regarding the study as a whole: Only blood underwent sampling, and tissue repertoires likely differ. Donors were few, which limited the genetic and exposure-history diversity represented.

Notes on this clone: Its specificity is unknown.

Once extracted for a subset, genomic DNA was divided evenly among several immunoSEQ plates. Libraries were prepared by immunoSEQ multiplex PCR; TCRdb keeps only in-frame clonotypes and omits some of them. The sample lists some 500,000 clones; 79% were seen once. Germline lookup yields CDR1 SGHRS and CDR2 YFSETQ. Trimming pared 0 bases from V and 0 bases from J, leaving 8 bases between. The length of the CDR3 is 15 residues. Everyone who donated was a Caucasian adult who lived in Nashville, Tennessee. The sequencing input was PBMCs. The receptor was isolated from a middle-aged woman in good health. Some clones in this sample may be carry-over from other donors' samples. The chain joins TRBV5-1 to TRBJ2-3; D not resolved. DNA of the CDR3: TGCGCCAGCAGCTTGGTGCAGAGGAGCACAGATACGCAGTATTTT. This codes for CASSLVQRSTDTQYF.